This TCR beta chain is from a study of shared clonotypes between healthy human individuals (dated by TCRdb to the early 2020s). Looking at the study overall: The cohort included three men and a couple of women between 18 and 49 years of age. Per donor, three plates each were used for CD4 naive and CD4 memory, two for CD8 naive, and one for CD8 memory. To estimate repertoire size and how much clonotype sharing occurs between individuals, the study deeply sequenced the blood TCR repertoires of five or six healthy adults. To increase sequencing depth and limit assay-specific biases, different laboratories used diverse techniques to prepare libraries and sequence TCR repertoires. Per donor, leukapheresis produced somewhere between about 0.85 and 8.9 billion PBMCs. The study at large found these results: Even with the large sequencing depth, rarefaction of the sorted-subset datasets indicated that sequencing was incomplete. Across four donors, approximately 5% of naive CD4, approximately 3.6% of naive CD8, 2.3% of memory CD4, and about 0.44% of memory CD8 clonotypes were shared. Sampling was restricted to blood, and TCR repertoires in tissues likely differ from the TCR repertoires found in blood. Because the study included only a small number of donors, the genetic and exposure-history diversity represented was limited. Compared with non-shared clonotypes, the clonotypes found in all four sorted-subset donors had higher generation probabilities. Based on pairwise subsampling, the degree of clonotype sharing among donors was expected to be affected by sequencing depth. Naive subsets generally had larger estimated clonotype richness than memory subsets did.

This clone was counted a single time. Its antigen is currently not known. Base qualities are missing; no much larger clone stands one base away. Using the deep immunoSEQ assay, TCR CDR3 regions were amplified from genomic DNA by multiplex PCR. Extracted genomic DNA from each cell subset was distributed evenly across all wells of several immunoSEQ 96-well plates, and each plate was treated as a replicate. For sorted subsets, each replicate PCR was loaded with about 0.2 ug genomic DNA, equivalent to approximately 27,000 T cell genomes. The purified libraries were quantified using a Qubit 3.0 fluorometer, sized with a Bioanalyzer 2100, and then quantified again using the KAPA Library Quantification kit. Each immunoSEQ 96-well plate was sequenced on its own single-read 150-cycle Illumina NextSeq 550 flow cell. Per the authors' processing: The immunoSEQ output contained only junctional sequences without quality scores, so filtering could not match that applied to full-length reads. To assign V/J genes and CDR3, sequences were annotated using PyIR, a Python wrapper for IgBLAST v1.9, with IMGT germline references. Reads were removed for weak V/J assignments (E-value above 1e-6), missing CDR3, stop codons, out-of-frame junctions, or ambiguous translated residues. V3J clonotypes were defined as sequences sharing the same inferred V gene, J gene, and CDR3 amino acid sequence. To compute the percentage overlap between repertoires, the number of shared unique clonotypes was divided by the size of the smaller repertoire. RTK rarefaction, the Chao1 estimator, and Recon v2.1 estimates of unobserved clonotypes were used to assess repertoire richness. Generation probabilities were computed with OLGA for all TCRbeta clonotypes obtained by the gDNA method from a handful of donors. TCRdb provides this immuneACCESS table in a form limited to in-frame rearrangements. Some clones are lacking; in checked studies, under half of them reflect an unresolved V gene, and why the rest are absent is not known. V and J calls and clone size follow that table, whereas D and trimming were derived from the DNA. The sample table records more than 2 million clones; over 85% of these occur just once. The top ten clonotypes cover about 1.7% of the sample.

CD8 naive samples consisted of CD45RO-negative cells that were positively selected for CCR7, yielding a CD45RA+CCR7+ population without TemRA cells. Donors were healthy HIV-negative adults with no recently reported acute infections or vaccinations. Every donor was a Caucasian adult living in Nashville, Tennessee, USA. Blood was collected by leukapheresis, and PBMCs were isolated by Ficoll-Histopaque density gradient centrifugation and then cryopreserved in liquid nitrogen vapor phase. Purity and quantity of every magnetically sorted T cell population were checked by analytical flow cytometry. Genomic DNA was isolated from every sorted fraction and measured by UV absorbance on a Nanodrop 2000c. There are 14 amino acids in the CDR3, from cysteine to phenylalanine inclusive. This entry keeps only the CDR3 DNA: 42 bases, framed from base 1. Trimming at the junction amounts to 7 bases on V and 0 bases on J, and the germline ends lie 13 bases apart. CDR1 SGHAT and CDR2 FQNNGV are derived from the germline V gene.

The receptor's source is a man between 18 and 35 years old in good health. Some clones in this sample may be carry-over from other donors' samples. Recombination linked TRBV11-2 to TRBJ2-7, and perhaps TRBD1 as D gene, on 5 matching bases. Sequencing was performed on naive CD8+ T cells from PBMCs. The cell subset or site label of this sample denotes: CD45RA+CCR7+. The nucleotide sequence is TGTGCCAGCACCATTTTGGGGCCCTCCTACGAGCAGTACTTC. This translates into CASTILGPSYEQYF.